This T cell receptor (beta chain) was observed in a study of T-cell reconstitution after alpha-beta-depleted transplantation in children. Germline lookup yields CDR1 DFQATT and CDR2 SNEGSKA (reference sequence). V dropped 6 bases and J dropped 6 bases, with 16 bases sitting between them. This CDR3 is 13 amino acids long. This clonotype came up many times. Preparing the TCRbeta library involved the use of unique molecular identifiers. MiXCR, run by TCRdb on the PCR reads, gives a single entry per CDR3 protein. The sample yields 110,000 or so distinct CDR3 sequences, about 6.4% seen once. The chain couples TRBV20-1 to TRBJ2-3; D is perhaps TRBD2 (5 bases). The sample here was PBMCs, mostly from graft donor cells, taken 360 days after TCRalphabeta/CD19-depleted stem cell transplant. This receptor was identified in a male patient between 2 and 9 years old who had a stem cell transplant for acute lymphoblastic leukemia, so the T cells may come from the graft donor. In DNA form, the CDR3 reads TGCAGTGCCCCCCGGGGAGTACCGGATACGCAGTATTTT. Encoded protein: CSAPRGVPDTQYF.